These 8 T cell receptor beta chains were sequenced from one sample in a study of cytomegalovirus exposure and HLA in healthy donors. Primers included in the PCR were 60 Vbeta and 13 Jbeta primers. Clones were sequenced by immunoSEQ multiplex PCR, and TCRdb holds only the in-frame ones, with some missing. The sample has around 50,000 clones; roughly four fifths are singletons. Sample: PBMCs. The receptors here all came from a middle-aged man in good health and CMV-seronegative.

The rearrangement links TRBV5-1 to TRBJ2-1; 8 bases line up with TRBD1. The germline V gene encodes CDR1 SGHRS and CDR2 YFSETQ. The ends lost 2 bases at V and 8 bases at J; junction bases unmatched: 6. The CDR3 loop spans 14 amino acids. Here the CDR3 reads CASSFRGQLDEQFF. As DNA, the CDR3 is TGCGCCAGCAGCTTCAGGGGGCAGTTGGATGAGCAGTTCTTC.

This clone was detected a few times. This chain joins TRBV28 and TRBJ2-7, with 11 bases fitting TRBD1. The germline gives CDR1 MDHEN, CDR2 SYDVKM. The CDR3 totals 15 residues. J gave up 1 base and V 7 bases, and 6 bases lay outside the gene matches. The CDR3 sequence is CASTAGTGGSYEQYF. In nucleotides, the CDR3 is TGTGCCAGCACAGCAGGGACAGGGGGATCCTACGAGCAGTACTTC.

The table lists this clone with a few counts. J is TRBJ2-7 and V is TRBV20-1; no firm D call. CDR1 DFQATT and CDR2 SNEGSKA come from the germline V gene (reference sequence). The CDR3 is 11 residues long. V lost 6 bases to trimming and J lost 3 bases, with 9 bases between them. DNA of the CDR3: TGCAGTGCCTCTACGAGCTACGAGCAGTACTTC. It translates to CSASTSYEQYF.

This chain uses TRBV7-2 with TRBJ2-1, with 9 positions matching TRBD2. V lost 1 base to trimming and J lost 5 bases; unmatched junction nucleotides: 6. CDR3 size: 16 residues. Germline loops: CDR1 SGHTA, CDR2 FQGNSA. CDR3 sequence (DNA): TGTGCCAGCAGCTTAGTGGCTAGCGGGGAGGACAATGAGCAGTTCTTC. This translates into CASSLVASGEDNEQFF.

The chain has TRBV5-5 and TRBJ2-3, with TRBD2 as a possible D gene (5 bases). This CDR3 contains 15 residues. V lost 0 bases and J lost 2, with 10 bases in between. CDR1 and CDR2 from the germline V gene are SGHKS and YYEKEE (reference sequence). The CDR3 nucleotides are TGTGCCAGCAGCTTGGGCGGACTCAACACAGATACGCAGTATTTT. Protein: CASSLGGLNTDTQYF. The whole variable domain, filled in from reference TRBV5-5 and TRBJ2-3, reads DAGVTQSPTHLIKTRGQQVTLRCSPISGHKSVSWYQQVLGQGPQFIFQYYEKEERGRGNFPDRFSARQFPNYSSELNVNALLLGDSALYLCASSLGGLNTDTQYFGPGTRLTVL.

The V and J genes are TRBV2 and TRBJ1-2, with D tentatively TRBD1 (6 bases). The CDR3 is made up of 14 amino acids. V was cut by 4 bases and J by 3 bases, with 12 bases left in between. Germline assignment: CDR1 SNHLY and CDR2 FYNNEI. The CDR3 nucleotides are TGTGCCAGCAGTGTCAACAGGGTTGACTATGGCTACACCTTC. Translating it yields CASSVNRVDYGYTF.

V usage is TRBV30 and J usage is TRBJ2-1, with 9 bases aligning to TRBD2. With 3 bases clipped from V and 3 bases from J, the junction kept 18 bases outside the gene matches. This CDR3 region has 19 residues. In germline, CDR1 is GTSNPN, CDR2 SVGIG (reference sequence). The CDR3 coding sequence is TGTGCCTGGAGGGGAGGGGAGGGGGTTAGACTAGCGGTCTACAATGAGCAGTTCTTC. Its protein is CAWRGGEGVRLAVYNEQFF.

The chain recombines TRBV27 with TRBJ1-5, with D unclear. CDR1 and CDR2 (germline): MNHEY, SMNVEV (reference sequence). V was trimmed by 5 bases and J by 2 bases, leaving 7 bases between them. This CDR3 is built from 13 residues. The CDR3 DNA follows: TGTGCCAGCAGTAGGCAGGGCAATCAGCCCCAGCATTTT. It specifies CASSRQGNQPQHF.